This TCR beta chain was identified during a study of shared clonotypes between healthy human individuals. General observations from the study: Sharing across several donors was seen in 5% to 5.5% of naive CD4 clonotypes. Only blood was sampled; tissue repertoires likely differ.

Details on this clone: The antigen is unknown.

Germline loops: CDR1 MNHEY, CDR2 SMNVEV (reference sequence). J gave up 0 bases and V 5 bases, and 4 bases lay outside the gene matches. The CDR3 is 14 residues long. Naive CD8 populations comprised CD45RO-negative cells positively selected for CCR7, excluding terminally differentiated effector memory CD45RA+ cells. Profiling relied on immunoSEQ multiplex PCR, and the TCRdb table lists in-frame clones only, not all of them. The top ten clones hold roughly 1.2% of a sample with around 2,100,000 clones, roughly 94% of them seen once. The chain couples TRBV27 to TRBJ2-7, with 7 bases that match TRBD1. The specimen was naive CD8+ T cells sorted from blood. The TCR sequence derives from a man aged 18 to 29 in good health. CDR3 bases: TGTGCCAGCAGTCACAGGGGTAGCTCCTACGAGCAGTACTTC. It yields the protein CASSHRGSSYEQYF.